Below, one TCR beta chain is given with its context. The CDR3 totals 14 residues. The germline CDR1 and CDR2 sequences are SEHNR and FQNEAQ (reference sequence). Trimming left V 8 bases short and J 0 bases short, with 14 bases between. The entry originates in a study of response to subunit inactivated influenza vaccine. TCRdb ran MiXCR on the RT-PCR reads and lists one entry per CDR3 protein. Among about 540,000 distinct CDR3 sequences, around 21% were seen once, and the ten largest hold 2.8%. Separately, the same data were catalogued under a study of T cells expressing NK-cell markers. That work contributes: UMI-tagged 5'RACE template switching yielded the TCR beta cDNA. Repertoires of TCR beta were obtained from T cells sorted as CD3+CD56+NKG2C+, CD3+CD56+NKG2C- and CD3+CD56-NKG2C+. Seven of the eight sequenced donors were HCMV-seropositive; one was seronegative. In several donors, dominant NKG2C+ clonotypes were roughly 1.0-7.5% of CD8+ T cells. The study found these clonotypes also leading the CD3+CD56-NKG2C+ fraction in a few donors.

This clonotype was obtained from a man between 50 and 59 years old who received an inactivated influenza vaccine. The chain joins TRBV7-9 to TRBJ2-7; tentatively, D is TRBD2 (7 bases). The sample was CD4+ T cells sorted from PBMCs, taken approximately 12 days after vaccination. CDR3 sequence (DNA): TGTGCCAGCGCCTCGGGGGGCTCCTCCTACGAGCAGTACTTC. It codes for CASASGGSSYEQYF.